The present T cell receptor beta chain was sequenced within a study of TIL therapy for anti-PD-1-resistant metastatic lung cancer. As for time point: pre-treatment sample, taken before nivolumab and TIL therapy. This clone was counted between two and nine times. Sequencing used immunoSEQ v3. Some clones are missing from TCRdb's copy, which holds only in-frame ones; the method was immunoSEQ multiplex PCR. The sample comprises roughly 46,000 clones, about 86% of which are singletons, and around 5% rests with the top ten. Trimming at V came to 7 bases and at J to 2 bases, leaving 7 bases not matched to a gene. Germline assignment: CDR1 LNHDA and CDR2 SQIVND (reference sequence). The length of the CDR3 is 15 residues.

This chain joins TRBV19 and TRBJ2-3; 9 nucleotides align to TRBD1. The sequenced sample was blood, obtained at baseline. This clonotype was sampled from a person aged 25-79 years with non-small cell lung cancer. The CDR3 loop reads CASTSGDRVTDTQYF. The CDR3 DNA sequence: TGTGCCAGTACCTCTGGGGACAGGGTCACAGATACGCAGTATTTT.